The source of this TCR beta chain is a study of blood T cell repertoires in COVID-19. CDR3 length: 16 residues. Germline V lookup: CDR1 WSHSY, CDR2 SAAADI. Trimming pared 0 bases from V and 5 bases from J, leaving 16 bases between. Repertoires were generated with immunoSEQ multiplex PCR, while TCRdb's copy carries only in-frame clones and drops some. The sample has around 470,000 clones; roughly 89% are singletons. Sample: peripheral blood. J is TRBJ1-1 and V is TRBV10-2; D might be TRBD1 (6 bases). This TCR was recovered from a man aged 18 to 30 with COVID-19, enrolled during active disease. Here the CDR3 reads CASSESRGGDRTEAFF. The CDR3 nucleotides read TGCGCCAGCAGTGAGTCGAGGGGGGGGGATCGTACTGAAGCTTTCTTT.